This TCR beta chain was profiled in a study of monozygotic twins with inflammatory bowel disease. TCRdb reanalyzed the 5' RACE reads, giving one entry per CDR3 protein sequence and no DNA. This table lists 300,000 to 450,000 distinct CDR3 sequences. Study-wide results and caveats: For IBD, no single strong associated signal or clonotype was supported. Reduced clonotype sharing with other individuals was observed in IBD patients relative to healthy twins, especially with disease activity.

Turning to this clonotype: The antigen is not known.

This CDR3 comprises 16 residues. The V gene's germline CDR1 is SGHRS and CDR2 YFSETQ. The J gene is TRBJ2-7, the V gene TRBV5-1; lacking DNA, the TRBD1 call made by TCRdb goes unchecked. Specimen: blood. The clonotype originates from a human donor with ulcerative colitis or Crohn's disease, or a healthy co-twin of an affected twin (not recorded which). The CDR3 protein is CASSLEPQGTSYEQYF.